This entry is about one T cell receptor (beta chain). It lacks a known antigen. It has no much larger one-base neighbor in the sample; base qualities were not kept. The donors were healthy, HIV-negative adults with no recently reported acute infections or vaccinations. Every donor was a Caucasian adult living in Nashville, Tennessee, USA. CD4+ T cells were enriched by magnetic negative selection; naive cells were then positively selected on CD45RA, and the negative fraction formed the memory subset. Blood was collected by leukapheresis, and PBMCs were isolated by Ficoll-Histopaque density gradient centrifugation and then cryopreserved in liquid nitrogen vapor phase. Analytical flow cytometry was used to check the purity and quantity of each magnetically sorted T cell population. Genomic DNA was isolated from each sorted fraction and quantified by UV absorbance on a Nanodrop 2000c. This sample was taken from a study of shared clonotypes between healthy human individuals (dated by TCRdb to 2018 to 2021). Broadly, across the study: The cohort comprised two women and a few men aged 18 to 49 years. For each donor, CD4 naive and CD4 memory were each given three plates, CD8 naive was given two plates, and CD8 memory was given one plate. Blood TCR repertoires of roughly five healthy adults were deeply sequenced to estimate repertoire size and the extent of clonotype sharing between individuals. Different laboratories and diverse techniques were used to prepare libraries and sequence TCR repertoires, to increase sequencing depth and limit assay-specific biases. Between about 0.8 and 9 billion PBMCs per donor were obtained by leukapheresis.

Looking up the germline V gene (reference sequence) yields CDR1 MNHEY and CDR2 SMNVEV. There are 14 amino acids in the CDR3, from cysteine to phenylalanine inclusive. Only the CDR3 DNA stays, 42 bases, in frame from base 1. V lost 6 bases and J lost 4 bases, and the count of bases not matched to a germline gene is 8. TCR CDR3 regions were amplified from genomic DNA by multiplex PCR using the deep immunoSEQ assay. Genomic DNA extracted from each cell subset was distributed evenly over all wells of several immunoSEQ 96-well plates, and each plate served as one replicate. For sorted subsets, each replicate PCR was loaded with 200 to 250 ng genomic DNA, equivalent to 30,000 or so T cell genomes. Purified libraries were quantified with a Qubit 3.0 fluorometer, sized on a Bioanalyzer 2100, and re-quantified with the KAPA Library Quantification kit. A separate single-read 150-cycle Illumina NextSeq 550 flow cell was used to sequence each immunoSEQ 96-well plate. The authors' analysis ran thus. The immunoSEQ output contained only junctional sequences without quality scores, so filtering could not match that applied to full-length reads. Sequences were annotated with PyIR, a Python wrapper for IgBLAST v1.9, using IMGT germline references to assign V/J genes and CDR3. Reads were removed for weak V/J assignments (E-value above 1e-6), missing CDR3, stop codons, out-of-frame junctions, or ambiguous translated residues. V3J clonotypes were defined by identical inferred V gene, J gene, and CDR3 amino acid sequence. Percentage overlap between repertoires was computed as shared unique clonotypes divided by the size of the smaller repertoire. Three approaches were used to assess repertoire richness: RTK rarefaction, the Chao1 estimator, and Recon v2.1 estimates of unobserved clonotypes. OLGA was used to compute generation probabilities for all TCRbeta clonotypes that the gDNA method yielded from a handful of donors. TCRdb limited this immuneACCESS table to in-frame rearrangements with V and J called. A share of clones is missing; checked studies link under half to unresolved V genes, and the rest is unexplained. That table is the source of V, J and clone size, and D and trimming were worked out from the DNA. For this sample there are almost 750,000 clones; 72% appear just once. The ten biggest clones cover over 1.5% of the sample.

Broad study findings and their caveats: Sampling was restricted to blood, and TCR repertoires in tissue are likely to differ from TCR repertoires in blood. Across four donors, 5% to 6% of naive CD4, roughly 3.8% of naive CD8, under 2.5% of memory CD4, and approximately 0.4% of memory CD8 clonotypes were shared. Because the study included a small number of donors, the genetic and exposure-history diversity represented was limited. Even with the large sequencing depth, rarefaction of the sorted-subset datasets indicated that sequencing was incomplete. Based on pairwise subsampling, the degree of clonotype sharing among donors was expected to be affected by sequencing depth. Clonotypes shared by all four sorted-subset donors showed higher generation probabilities than non-shared clonotypes. Naive subsets generally had larger estimated clonotype richness than memory subsets did.

Recombination connected TRBV27 to TRBJ2-7, and 8 junction bases match TRBD1. This sequence originates from a woman aged 25 to 39 in good health. Sequenced: memory CD4+ T cells sorted from blood. What the cell subset or site label conveys for this sample: CD45RA-negative fraction. The DNA sequence is as follows: TGTGCCAGCAGCCGGACAGGGAATTATTACGAGCAGTACTTC. Translated, this is CASSRTGNYYEQYF.